This T cell receptor (beta chain) was captured by sequencing in a study of T-cell reconstitution after alpha-beta-depleted transplantation in children. This clonotype was found a few times. A library of TCRbeta sequences, prepared with unique molecular identifiers, was generated. TCRdb re-analysed the PCR reads in MiXCR, keeping a single row per CDR3 protein. Of 700,000 to 850,000 distinct CDR3 sequences in the sample, 16% were seen once. Trimming took off 8 bases at V and 3 bases at J, with 11 bases between the two ends. This CDR3 has 12 residues. Germline V lookup: CDR1 SEHNR, CDR2 FQNEAQ (reference sequence).

Source: PBMCs, mostly from graft donor cells, taken 360 days after TCRalphabeta/CD19-depleted stem cell transplant. The chain joins TRBV7-9 to TRBJ2-7; TRBD1 is a possible D gene (6 bases). This TCR was sampled from a male patient younger than 18 who had a stem cell transplant for acute lymphoblastic leukemia, so the T cells may come from the graft donor. The CDR3 sequence: CASGTSYYEQYF. The CDR3 coding sequence is TGTGCCAGCGGGACATCCTACTACGAGCAGTACTTC.